This TCR beta chain is drawn from a study of cytomegalovirus exposure and HLA in healthy donors. General study results and limits: One cluster of highly shared sequence variants probably arose as a sequencing artifact. Reportedly, HLA-A and HLA-B alleles of most subjects were accurately predicted from TCR beta.

PCR employed 60 Vbeta and 13 Jbeta primers. The data were produced by immunoSEQ multiplex PCR, yet TCRdb's version contains in-frame clones alone and is incomplete. The table lists more than 130,000 clones, 80% of them singletons, with about 6.5% in the top ten. Trimming took 3 bases from V and 0 from J; bases not matched to a gene: 7. The CDR3 loop spans 17 amino acids. Germline CDR1 and CDR2: LNHDA and SQIVND (reference sequence). Of note for this clone: Its antigen is unidentified.

The J gene is TRBJ2-1, the V gene TRBV19, with TRBD2 matching over 8 bases. The sequenced sample was PBMCs. The receptor was isolated from a man in his forties in good health and CMV-seropositive. The chain's CDR3 is CASSINAGGFSYNEQFF. DNA of the CDR3: TGTGCCAGTAGTATTAACGCGGGAGGTTTCTCCTACAATGAGCAGTTCTTC.